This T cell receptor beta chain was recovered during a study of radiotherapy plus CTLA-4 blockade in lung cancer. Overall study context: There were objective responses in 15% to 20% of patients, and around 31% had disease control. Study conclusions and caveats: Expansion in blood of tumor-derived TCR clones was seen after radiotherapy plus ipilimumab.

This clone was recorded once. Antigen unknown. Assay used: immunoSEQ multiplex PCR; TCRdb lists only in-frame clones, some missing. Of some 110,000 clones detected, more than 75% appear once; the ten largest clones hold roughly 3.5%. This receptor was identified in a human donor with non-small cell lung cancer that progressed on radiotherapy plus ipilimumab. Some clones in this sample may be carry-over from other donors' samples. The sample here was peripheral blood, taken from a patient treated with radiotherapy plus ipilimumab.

The CDR3: CATRQTEETQYF. CDR3 nucleotides: TGTGCCACCAGACAGACGGAAGAGACCCAGTACTTC. The chain recombines TRBV15 with TRBJ2-5; D is ambiguous. V was trimmed by 6 bases and J by 3 bases, leaving 8 bases between them. CDR1 and CDR2 from the germline V gene are LNHNV and YYDKDF (reference sequence). This CDR3 has 12 residues.